A single sample is the source of the 7 T cell receptor beta chains below, sequenced in a study of prognosis after radiotherapy for stage I lung cancer (dated by TCRdb to the early 2020s). TCRdb names Illumina HiSeq 3000 as the instrument used. Two rounds of multiplex PCR were performed to amplify the TCR beta CDR3 region from genomic DNA. The first PCR round used primers specific to each TRBV and TRBJ gene, with sequences filed in Chinese patent CN105087789A. The raw public reads went through TCRdb reprocessing: fastp at Q25, MiXCR clone calling, in-frame beta chains kept. Identical CDR3 protein sequences are pooled into one entry, listed with their most common genes and DNA. The sample includes around 51,000 distinct CDR3 sequences, with roughly 35% observed a single time. Of the sample, about a tenth falls within the top ten clones. Here the sequenced sample was PBMCs, taken before or after stereotactic body radiation therapy (not recorded which). The origin of the receptors is a donor over 45 with non-small cell lung cancer.

This clonotype has at least ten counts. The chain is built from TRBV10-3 and TRBJ2-1; D gene unclear. V lost 6 bases and J 10 bases, leaving 10 bases between the germline ends. This CDR3 contains 11 residues. Germline lookup yields CDR1 ENHRY and CDR2 SYGVKD. The CDR3 bases are TGTGCCATCAGCGATTATAGCGAGCAGTTCTTC. This sequence encodes CAISDYSEQFF.

The sample holds many counts of this clonotype. This chain links TRBV7-8 with TRBJ2-1; 10 bases agree with TRBD2. The CDR3 loop spans 15 amino acids. In germline, CDR1 is SGHVS, CDR2 FQNEAQ. Trimming removed 1 base from V and 7 bases from J; junction bases left unmatched: 4. CDR3: CASSLGTSGLNEQFF. DNA for the CDR3: TGTGCCAGCAGCTTAGGGACTAGCGGACTTAATGAGCAGTTCTTC.

This clonotype was seen repeatedly, ten times or more. This sequence joins TRBV4-3 and TRBJ1-2; TRBD1 aligns across 8 bases. CDR1 and CDR2 from the germline V gene are LGHNA and YSLEER. The CDR3 spans 15 residues. The V segment lost 1 base and the J segment 8 bases; nucleotides outside the gene matches: 9. The CDR3 DNA reads as TGCGCCAGCAGCCAAGCAGGGGGCTTTCTAGGGGGCTACACCTTC. Translation: CASSQAGGFLGGYTF.

V gene TRBV9 combines with J gene TRBJ2-3; TRBD2 might be the D (7 bases). There are 20 residues in the CDR3. The V gene lost 0 bases and the J gene lost 1 base, with 24 bases spanning the gap. Germline V gene lookup returns CDR1 SGDLS and CDR2 YYNGEE. The CDR3 DNA follows: TGTGCCAGCAGCGTAGAGGGATCTAGCTGGGGGGGCCTGCGCACAGATACGCAGTATTTT. It encodes CASSVEGSSWGGLRTDTQYF.

In its sample, this clonotype was seen many times. The CDR3 loop is CASSYSIGRDGNEQFF. CDR3 coding DNA: TGTGCCAGCAGTTACTCGATCGGCAGGGACGGCAATGAGCAGTTCTTC. The chain couples TRBV6-5 to TRBJ2-1; the D gene could be TRBD1 or TRBD2 (5 bases each). CDR3 length equals 16 residues. Per the germline V gene, CDR1 is MNHEY and CDR2 is SVGAGI. V was clipped by 0 bases and J by 6 bases, with 15 bases between them.

This clonotype was detected once. The chain combines TRBV12-5 with TRBJ2-1, with 8 bases matching TRBD2. The ends lost 8 bases at V and 6 bases at J; junction bases unmatched: 12. The CDR3 consists of 15 residues. The germline V gene has CDR1 LGHNT and CDR2 FRNRAP. Here the CDR3 DNA reads TGTGCTAGTTCCAGGAGCGGGAGCATAGGCAATGAGCAGTTCTTC. As protein: CASSRSGSIGNEQFF.

This clonotype was counted ten times or more. The chain recombines TRBV20-1 with TRBJ2-7, with a tentative D call TRBD1 (6 bases). Germline lookup yields CDR1 DFQATT and CDR2 SNEGSKA (reference sequence). The CDR3 extends over 17 amino acids. V was trimmed by 0 bases and J by 0 bases, leaving 18 bases between them. The CDR3 coding sequence is TGCAGTGCTAGAGATCGGTTAAGGGGGTGGAGCTCCTACGAGCAGTACTTC. The encoded protein is CSARDRLRGWSSYEQYF.